This TCR beta chain was recorded in a study of technical replicates of blood from several donors. Germline-derived CDR1 and CDR2 are MNHEY and SVGAGI. This CDR3 spans 14 amino acids. V gave up 6 bases and J gave up 2 bases; unmatched junction bases: 6. Using immunoSEQ multiplex PCR, the repertoire was profiled, and TCRdb retains in-frame clones only, with some absent. The sample holds around 67,000 clones, about nine tenths seen once. The rearrangement joins TRBV6-5 to TRBJ1-1; 7 bases line up with TRBD1. The sequence came from a human donor in good health. Source material: T cells isolated from PBMCs. This CDR3 reads CASRTTGVNTEAFF. Written as DNA, the CDR3 is TGTGCCAGCAGAACTACAGGGGTCAACACTGAAGCTTTCTTT.